Listed here are 29 T cell receptor beta chains from one sample, sequenced in a study of beta chain features in type 1 diabetes. The investigators reverse transcribed all of the isolated RNA, so they sequenced expressed TCRB transcripts. Here immunoSEQ multiplex PCR was the method, and the copy in TCRdb shows in-frame clones only, minus some. The table records about 620,000 clones, around 15% of them present only once. Material for sequencing was naive CD4+ T cells from blood. These receptors were collected from a man aged 18 to 30 in good health.

This clone was seen only a few times. The rearrangement joins TRBV6-5 to TRBJ1-4; 7 bases map to TRBD1. The CDR3 totals 13 residues. The trim removed 6 bases at V and 7 bases at J, leaving 5 bases unmatched. Germline lookup yields CDR1 MNHEY and CDR2 SVGAGI. The CDR3 is CASSMTGFEKLFF. CDR3 nucleotide sequence: TGTGCCAGCAGCATGACAGGGTTTGAAAAACTGTTTTTT.

V usage is TRBV7-2 and J usage is TRBJ2-7; D is ambiguous. The CDR3 covers 12 residues. The germline V and J ends were trimmed by 5 bases and 5 bases, with 10 bases remaining between them. Germline V gene lookup returns CDR1 SGHTA and CDR2 FQGNSA. The CDR3 DNA reads TGTGCCAGCAGCCCCGACCGGAACGAGCAGTACTTC. It codes for CASSPDRNEQYF.

This clone was seen a handful of times. This sequence joins TRBV18 and TRBJ2-7; 7 nucleotides agree with TRBD1. J gave up 3 bases and V 6 bases, and 11 bases lay outside the gene matches. The CDR3 consists of 15 residues. Germline V gene lookup returns CDR1 KGHSH and CDR2 LQKENI. CDR3 DNA sequence: TGTGCCAGCTCTCCTCGACAGGGCGCAGACTACGAGCAGTACTTC. Amino acid sequence: CASSPRQGADYEQYF.

The chain links TRBV19 to TRBJ2-1, with D hard to call. The CDR3 is 19 residues long. Germline lookup yields CDR1 LNHDA and CDR2 SQIVND (reference sequence). Trimming left V 4 bases short and J 1 base short, with 23 bases between. CDR3 region: CASSNRKDGLQRSYNEQFF. The CDR3 DNA is TGTGCCAGTAGTAATCGAAAAGATGGGCTACAAAGGTCCTACAATGAGCAGTTCTTC.

This clone was seen more than once but under ten times. The genes are TRBV18 and TRBJ2-5; D gene ambiguous. CDR3 length: 14 residues. V was cut by 6 bases and J by 4 bases, with 15 bases left in between. Germline CDR1 reads KGHSH; CDR2 reads LQKENI. CDR3 coding DNA: TGTGCCAGCTCCCCGGGCCGTACTCCAGAGACCCAGTACTTC. Its translation is CASSPGRTPETQYF.

The chain uses TRBV28 and TRBJ1-2; unclear D gene. Germline lookup yields CDR1 MDHEN and CDR2 SYDVKM. Trimming shortened V by 6 bases and J by 8 bases, and 16 bases separated the two germline ends. The CDR3 extends over 13 amino acids. The CDR3 sequence: CASSIRSGKGYTF. The CDR3 DNA reads as TGTGCCAGCAGCATAAGGTCCGGGAAAGGCTACACCTTC.

The chain employs TRBV10-3 and TRBJ2-7; TRBD2 agrees at 9 bases. This CDR3 spans 15 amino acids. Trimming cost V 1 base and J 4 bases; bases outside gene matches: 5. Germline CDR1 reads ENHRY; CDR2 reads SYGVKD. The CDR3 DNA is TGTGCCATCAGTGAGTTTGCGGGAGGGCCGTACGAGCAGTACTTC. Protein: CAISEFAGGPYEQYF.

The rearrangement links TRBV7-9 to TRBJ1-1, with D possibly matching TRBD1 (6 bases). This CDR3 region has 15 residues. V lost 3 bases to trimming and J lost 0 bases, with 11 bases between them. Germline CDR1 SEHNR, CDR2 FQNEAQ (reference sequence). CDR3 in amino acids: CASSFRGTVNTEAFF. The DNA of the CDR3 is TGTGCCAGCAGCTTTAGGGGGACGGTGAACACTGAAGCTTTCTTT.

There are many counts of this clone. This chain joins TRBV10-3 and TRBJ2-7; 11 bases align to TRBD1. With V trimmed by 10 bases and J by 3 bases, 8 bases remained unmatched. Germline CDR1 reads ENHRY; CDR2 reads SYGVKD. The CDR3 sequence is 14 residues long. The CDR3 loop is CATTAGTGGYEQYF. The DNA for the CDR3 is TGTGCCACAACTGCCGGGACAGGGGGCTACGAGCAGTACTTC.

The V call is TRBV6-5, the J call TRBJ1-1; no clear D gene. From germline, CDR1 is MNHEY and CDR2 SVGAGI. The germline V and J ends were trimmed by 2 bases and 3 bases, with 10 bases remaining between them. The CDR3 has 14 residues. Here the CDR3 DNA reads TGTGCCAGCAGTTACGATCCGGCGGACACTGAAGCTTTCTTT. This encodes CASSYDPADTEAFF.

This clone has more than one count but fewer than ten. The chain carries TRBV30 and TRBJ1-3; 8 bases are shared with TRBD1. Germline lookup yields CDR1 GTSNPN and CDR2 SVGIG (reference sequence). CDR3 size: 16 residues. J gave up 4 bases and V 0 bases, and 8 bases lay outside the gene matches. The CDR3 sequence: CAWSVPGTGSGNTIYF. The DNA of the CDR3 is TGTGCCTGGAGTGTACCAGGGACAGGCTCCGGAAACACCATATATTTT.

This clone was counted a few times. V and J are TRBV28 and TRBJ2-1; 8 bases line up with TRBD2. Per the germline V gene, CDR1 is MDHEN and CDR2 is SYDVKM. The junction had 14 bases not matched to a gene; V was cut back by 6 bases and J by 10 bases. The CDR3 covers 15 residues. CDR3 residues: CASSPGSREGREQFF. In nucleotides, the CDR3 is TGTGCCAGCAGCCCAGGGTCCCGGGAGGGCCGGGAGCAGTTCTTC.

In its sample, this clone was seen a few times. The chain recombines TRBV2 with TRBJ2-1, with D possibly being TRBD1 or TRBD2 (6 bases each). The CDR3 consists of 13 residues. Germline CDR1 SNHLY, CDR2 FYNNEI. With 4 bases removed from V and 9 bases from J, the gap between germline ends came to 13 bases. The CDR3, as DNA: TGTGCCAGCAGTGGGGGGCGGGGAGGTGAGCAGTTCTTC. It specifies CASSGGRGGEQFF.

This clone occurred a few times. The chain employs TRBV28 and TRBJ1-1; TRBD1 might be the D (5 bases). Trimming took off 5 bases at V and 8 bases at J, with 12 bases between the two ends. CDR3 length: 12 residues. In germline, CDR1 is MDHEN, CDR2 SYDVKM. The CDR3 nucleotides read TGTGCCAGCAGTATACTTCAGGGAGAAGCTTTCTTT. It is translated as CASSILQGEAFF.

This chain connects TRBV4-2 to TRBJ2-2; 7 positions agree with TRBD2. Trimming cost V 1 base and J 0 bases; bases outside gene matches: 8. Germline CDR1 LGHNA, CDR2 YNFKEQ. The CDR3 runs 18 residues. The DNA of the CDR3 is TGTGCCAGCAGCCAAGGCTGGGGGGGAGCGACGAACACCGGGGAGCTGTTTTTT. Protein product: CASSQGWGGATNTGELFF.

Regarding this clone: Its ends do not fully match the called genes, so a read error is possible. This chain links TRBV2 with TRBJ1-4, with 7 bases matching TRBD1. The CDR3 runs to 14 residues. Germline V gives CDR1 SNHLY, CDR2 FYNNEI. In DNA, the CDR3 is TGTGCCAGCAGTGAAGCGCGACAGGGAGCCCCTTTGGCGTTT. Its translation is CASSEARQGAPLAF.

CDR3 loop: CASRHNYGYTF. CDR3 DNA sequence: TGTGCCAGCAGACATAACTATGGCTACACCTTC. V and J are TRBV25-1 and TRBJ1-2; no reliable D call. CDR1 is MGHDK and CDR2 is SYGVNS in the germline V gene. The CDR3 runs 11 residues. V was cut by 6 bases and J by 1 base, with 3 bases left in between.

The chain has TRBV28 and TRBJ1-5; D uncertain. Trimming took off 6 bases at V and 1 base at J, with 16 bases between the two ends. CDR3 length equals 16 residues. The V gene's germline CDR1 is MDHEN and CDR2 SYDVKM. In nucleotides, the CDR3 is TGTGCCAGCAGGCAGGAAGGGCCGAGAAGCAATCAGCCCCAGCATTTT. Its protein product is CASRQEGPRSNQPQHF. The variable domain in full, completed from reference TRBV28 and TRBJ1-5, reads DVKVTQSSRYLVKRTGEKVFLECVQDMDHENMFWYRQDPGLGLRLIYFSYDVKMKEKGDIPEGYSVSREKKERFSLILESASTNQTSMYLCASRQEGPRSNQPQHFGDGTRLSIL.

Concerning this clone itself: Compared with germline, one end of the junction differs, possibly owing to a read error. This chain joins TRBV7-9 and TRBJ1-4; D remains unclear. Germline V gene sequence: CDR1 SEHNR, CDR2 FQNEAQ (reference sequence). The CDR3 is 15 amino acids. CDR3 region: CASSLDWIGPGKLFF. For the CDR3, the DNA is TGTGCCAGCAGTTTAGATTGGATAGGGCCGGGAAAACTGTTTTTT.

V gene TRBV21-1 combines with J gene TRBJ2-7. TRBV21-1 is an annotated pseudogene. The CDR3 covers 14 residues. CDR3 region: CASSKYGPSYEQYF. Written as DNA, the CDR3 is TGTGCCAGCAGCAAATACGGACCGTCCTACGAGCAGTACTTC.

This clone was recorded a few times. The chain recombines TRBV5-4 with TRBJ2-3; no clear D gene. V gave up 1 base and J gave up 2 bases, with 20 bases separating them. The CDR3 contains 18 residues. CDR1 is SGHNT and CDR2 is YYREEE in the germline V gene (reference sequence). CDR3 DNA: TGTGCCAGCAGCTTGAATTCCCAGCAGGTTGTGTCCACAGATACGCAGTATTTT. This gives the protein CASSLNSQQVVSTDTQYF. Variable domain in full (rest from reference TRBV5-4 and TRBJ2-3): ETGVTQSPTHLIKTRGQQVTLRCSSQSGHNTVSWYQQALGQGPQFIFQYYREEENGRGNFPPRFSGLQFPNYSSELNVNALELDDSALYLCASSLNSQQVVSTDTQYFGPGTRLTVL.

This clone was detected a few times. This chain links TRBV2 with TRBJ1-4, with TRBD1 matching 8 bases. Germline V lookup: CDR1 SNHLY, CDR2 FYNNEI. The ends lost 5 bases at V and 5 bases at J; junction bases unmatched: 4. The CDR3 spans 14 residues. The CDR3 nucleotides read TGTGCCAGCAGTCTGACAGGGGTAAATGAAAAACTGTTTTTT. It translates to CASSLTGVNEKLFF.

V and J are TRBV5-1 and TRBJ2-6, with TRBD1 matching 7 bases. The CDR3 has 17 amino acids. V dropped 0 bases and J dropped 2; count of bases not matched to a gene: 5. Germline CDR1 SGHRS, CDR2 YFSETQ. The CDR3 spells CASSLGRQGPGANVLTF. In DNA, the CDR3 is TGCGCCAGCAGCTTGGGGCGACAGGGTCCTGGGGCCAACGTCCTGACTTTC.

This clone has only a few counts. V gene TRBV7-8 combines with J gene TRBJ2-3; 8 bases are a match to TRBD2. The CDR3 sequence is 17 residues long. The J segment lost 1 base and the V segment lost 4 bases, leaving 10 bases of the junction unmatched. Per the germline V gene, CDR1 is SGHVS and CDR2 is FQNEAQ. CDR3 DNA: TGTGCCAGCAGCTCCCATGGGGGTAGCGGGGGCACAGATACGCAGTATTTT. Protein sequence: CASSSHGGSGGTDTQYF.

This clone occurred a few times. Other DNA sequences in the sample encode the same CDR3. The chain links TRBV19 to TRBJ1-2; D may be TRBD1 (5 bases). Trimming left V 3 bases short and J 2 bases short, with 7 bases between. This CDR3 has 13 residues. The germline gives CDR1 LNHDA, CDR2 SQIVND (reference sequence). The CDR3 DNA sequence: TGTGCCAGTAGTATTCAGGGCAACTATGGCTACACCTTC. It yields the protein CASSIQGNYGYTF.

In this sample, this clone turned up a few times. The chain joins TRBV2 to TRBJ2-7; 10 bases agree with TRBD1. With 6 bases clipped from V and 5 bases from J, the junction kept 4 bases outside the gene matches. CDR1 is SNHLY, CDR2 FYNNEI, per germline. The CDR3 consists of 13 residues. In DNA form, the CDR3 reads TGTGCCAGCAGGGGACAGGGGAACCACGAGCAGTACTTC. Translated, it gives CASRGQGNHEQYF.

The chain joins TRBV7-3 to TRBJ2-3, with D uncertain. Germline V gene lookup returns CDR1 SGHTA and CDR2 FQGTGA. The CDR3 runs 14 residues. Between the trimmed V and J ends, which lost 2 bases and 5 bases, there was a span of 11 bases. CDR3 nucleotide sequence: TGTGCCAGCAGCTTAGAGGCCAGGAGAGATACGCAGTATTTT. It yields the protein CASSLEARRDTQYF.

The CDR3 sequence is CASSFPPLRGSTDTQYF. The CDR3 DNA is TGTGCCAGCAGTTTCCCACCTCTGCGGGGGAGCACAGATACGCAGTATTTT. This rearrangement joins TRBV28 to TRBJ2-3, with 7 bases that match TRBD2. V trimming: 3 bases; J trimming: 0 bases; junction bases outside the gene matches: 9. The length of the CDR3 is 17 residues. Germline lookup yields CDR1 MDHEN and CDR2 SYDVKM.

This clone was observed a handful of times. This chain links TRBV19 with TRBJ2-3; D gene unclear. This CDR3 spans 14 amino acids. Trimming removed 3 bases from V and 0 bases from J, with 7 bases in between. Germline CDR1 is LNHDA and CDR2 is SQIVND (reference sequence). CDR3 DNA: TGTGCCAGTAGTATGTGGGGTAGCACAGATACGCAGTATTTT. Protein sequence: CASSMWGSTDTQYF. The whole variable domain, filled in from reference TRBV19 and TRBJ2-3, reads DGGITQSPKYLFRKEGQNVTLSCEQNLNHDAMYWYRQDPGQGLRLIYYSQIVNDFQKGDIAEGYSVSREKKESFPLTVTSAQKNPTAFYLCASSMWGSTDTQYFGPGTRLTVL.